The rows below give T cell receptor beta chains drawn from one sample of a study of blood T cells in healthy people across ages. TCRdb redid the calling of the 5' RACE reads with MiXCR, one entry per CDR3 protein. In the table there are some 1.5 million distinct CDR3 sequences, roughly 30% of which are singletons. The sample taken for sequencing was blood. These receptors originate from a woman aged 25 to 39 in good health. Each CDR3 is given with its conserved first and last residue. Clone sizes are given selectively: once, few, many, or a class where the clone is expanded.

clone_size	j_call	v_call	cdr3_aa
.	TRBJ2-7	TRBV5-4	CASSLRLGAGELYEQYF
many	TRBJ2-7	TRBV28	CASSLPVVEGVEQYF
few	TRBJ2-7	TRBV9	CASSVDSGYEQYF
.	TRBJ2-7	TRBV20-1	CSALVSGGSYEQYF
.	TRBJ1-1	TRBV29-1	CSAGTGTTEAFF
few	TRBJ2-1	TRBV10-1	CASRGLVSDNEQFF
many	TRBJ2-1	TRBV27	CASSFGLTNEQFF
few	TRBJ2-1	TRBV7-2	CASSGSRTGYRNEQFF
.	TRBJ1-5	TRBV3-1	CASSQVPGRNSNQPQHF
few	TRBJ2-7	TRBV29-1	CSVEEGPSYEQYF
.	TRBJ2-5	TRBV11-2	CASSQRGVETQYF
few	TRBJ1-1	TRBV29-1	CSVERRTVGTEAFF
many	TRBJ1-4	TRBV12-3/TRBV12-4	CACDDSNEKLFF
.	TRBJ2-1	TRBV20-1	CSARDSGGASIEQFF
.	TRBJ2-1	TRBV29-1	CSVERGDREFF
many	TRBJ1-2	TRBV10-3	CAIRGATANYGYTF
few	TRBJ2-3	TRBV5-1	CASSQYRAVADTQYF
.	TRBJ2-1	TRBV7-6	CASRQEGSSYNEQFF
many	TRBJ1-5	TRBV7-2	CASSSDGGNQPQHF
.	TRBJ1-2	TRBV7-9	CASSLRSGTDYYGYTF
.	TRBJ2-6	TRBV7-8	CASSLGGVGVRSSGANVLTF
.	.	TRBV11-2	CASSLEPRQQSYEQYF
few	TRBJ1-5	TRBV28	CASLSRTSNQPQHF
.	TRBJ2-3	TRBV20-1	CSAPGQDGPTDTQYF
many	TRBJ2-5	TRBV5-1	CASSSLGGTQETQYF
many	TRBJ2-6	TRBV7-3	CASSSRDIGEKANVLTF
many	TRBJ2-7	TRBV7-3	CASLFLSYEQYF
.	TRBJ2-7	TRBV3-1	CASSQDYRQNNEQYF
few	TRBJ1-4	TRBV28	CASSLSAGTRSDEKPFF
few	TRBJ2-3	TRBV7-2	CASTMRGGTDTQYF
few	TRBJ2-3	TRBV28	CASSPDRVRSSTDTQYF
few	TRBJ1-2	TRBV20-1	CSARDLGQGAYGYTF
.	TRBJ1-1	TRBV6-5	CASSNNRGRNTEAFF
.	TRBJ1-1	TRBV6-6	CASSPTKEHLEAFF
.	TRBJ2-7	TRBV12-3/TRBV12-4	CASSSGQGQGHEQYF
.	TRBJ1-3	TRBV28	CASSGGSGNTIYF
few	TRBJ2-7	TRBV7-9	CASSLARQGSTNEQYF
few	TRBJ2-3	TRBV28	CASSIATSGTDTQYF
many	TRBJ2-7	TRBV27	CASSKGQGSSYEQYF
many	TRBJ2-5	TRBV7-2	CASSGGLGGETQYF
.	TRBJ1-1	TRBV12-3/TRBV12-4	CASGTGVEAFF
few	TRBJ1-5	TRBV3-1	CASSQVHTGDSNQPQHF
many	TRBJ2-1	TRBV27	CASRKGGRSYNEQFF
.	TRBJ1-2	TRBV6-6	CASVGRGPNYGYTF